A selection of T cell receptor beta chains follows, all from one sample in a study of blood T cell repertoires in COVID-19. The assay was immunoSEQ multiplex PCR, and TCRdb's table has in-frame clones only and misses some. Of some 100,000 clones in the sample, roughly 92% were seen once. Sequencing used peripheral blood. The receptors shown here come from a man aged 65 to 85 with acute or convalescent COVID-19. Both conserved end residues are part of each CDR3. D genes are given only for firm matches. Clone size appears in some rows only: once, few, many, or a class for an expanded clone.

clone_size	cdr3_length	v_call	d_call	j_call	cdr3_aa	cdr3_nt
few	15	TRBV18	TRBD1	TRBJ1-1	CASSLGQGSNTEAFF	TGTGCCAGCTCACTAGGACAGGGTTCGAACACTGAAGCTTTCTTT
NA	12	TRBV6-5	NA	TRBJ2-3	CASSTYRDTQYF	TGTGCCAGCAGTACCTACCGAGATACGCAGTATTTT
NA	17	TRBV30	TRBD2	TRBJ2-6	CAWTLPTSASGANVLTF	TGTGCCTGGACCTTACCAACTAGCGCATCTGGGGCCAACGTCCTGACTTTC
NA	15	TRBV5-6	TRBD1	TRBJ1-5	CASSFGQGLGQPQHF	TGTGCCAGCAGTTTTGGACAGGGGCTGGGTCAGCCCCAGCATTTT
NA	15	TRBV11-1	TRBD1	TRBJ1-1	CASSFSRGPNTEAFF	TGTGCCAGCAGCTTTTCCAGGGGGCCGAACACTGAAGCTTTCTTT
few	15	TRBV4-3	TRBD1	TRBJ1-3	CASSQDRGLGNTIYF	TGCGCCAGCAGCCAAGACAGGGGGCTAGGAAACACCATATATTTT
NA	12	TRBV12-3/TRBV12-4	NA	TRBJ1-1	CASSLRGTEAFF	TGTGCCAGCAGTTTAAGGGGCACTGAAGCTTTCTTT
NA	11	TRBV25-1	NA	TRBJ2-7	CASSTGHEQYF	TGTGCCAGCTCGACAGGACACGAGCAGTACTTC
NA	18	TRBV19	NA	TRBJ2-6	CASSNHRVPVVGANVLTF	TGTGCCAGTAGTAACCACAGGGTTCCCGTCGTGGGGGCCAACGTCCTGACTTTC
NA	14	TRBV10-2	TRBD1	TRBJ1-5	CASRQGGSNQPQHF	TGCGCCAGTAGACAGGGGGGGAGCAATCAGCCCCAGCATTTT
NA	14	TRBV29-1	NA	TRBJ2-1	CSVGIASSYNEQFF	TGCAGCGTTGGGATAGCTAGCTCCTACAATGAGCAGTTCTTC
NA	18	TRBV5-4	TRBD1	TRBJ2-6	CASGRKQGANSGANVLTF	TGTGCCAGCGGGCGAAAACAGGGGGCAAATTCTGGGGCCAACGTCCTGACTTTC
NA	15	TRBV19	TRBD1	TRBJ1-4	CASSSRDRGREKLFF	TGTGCCAGTAGTTCCCGGGACAGGGGGCGCGAAAAACTGTTTTTT
NA	13	TRBV5-4	NA	TRBJ2-7	CASSSHSSYEQYF	TGTGCCAGCAGTTCTCATAGCTCCTACGAGCAGTACTTC
once	13	TRBV29-1	NA	TRBJ1-2	CSVAGAAHYGYTF	TGCAGCGTTGCAGGGGCAGCTCATTATGGCTACACCTTC
NA	12	TRBV6-2/TRBV6-3	NA	TRBJ2-1	CASSSTFQGQFF	TGTGCCAGCAGCTCGACATTTCAGGGGCAGTTCTTC
NA	13	TRBV12-5	NA	TRBJ1-1	CASAQDMNTEAFF	TGTGCTAGTGCCCAAGACATGAACACTGAAGCTTTCTTT
NA	12	TRBV4-2	NA	TRBJ2-5	CASSQIQGTQYF	TGTGCCAGCAGCCAAATACAGGGGACCCAGTACTTC
NA	13	TRBV7-3	NA	TRBJ1-4	CATSRGAGEKLFF	TGTGCCACGTCGCGGGGCGCGGGGGAAAAACTGTTTTTT
NA	14	TRBV30	TRBD1	TRBJ2-7	CAWRRTGGVYEQYF	TGTGCCTGGAGAAGGACAGGGGGCGTATACGAGCAGTACTTC
NA	15	TRBV3-1/TRBV3-2	NA	TRBJ1-1	CASSHRQSMNTEAFF	TGTGCCAGCAGCCACAGACAGAGCATGAACACTGAAGCTTTCTTT
NA	15	TRBV18	NA	TRBJ2-1	CASSRGTNYNGEQFF	TGTGCCAGCTCACGGGGGACAAACTACAATGGTGAGCAGTTCTTC
NA	14	TRBV13	TRBD1	TRBJ2-7	CASSQRTGGNEQYF	TGTGCCAGCAGCCAGAGGACAGGGGGAAACGAGCAGTACTTC
NA	13	TRBV27	NA	TRBJ2-3	CASSQGRTDTQYF	TGTGCCAGCAGTCAGGGAAGGACAGATACGCAGTATTTT
NA	14	TRBV7-9	TRBD1	TRBJ1-2	CASSFGQGGGGYTF	TGTGCCAGCAGCTTCGGACAGGGGGGAGGTGGCTACACCTTC
NA	15	TRBV3-1/TRBV3-2	NA	TRBJ2-5	CASSQGWQGKETQYF	TGTGCCAGCAGCCAAGGCTGGCAGGGTAAGGAGACCCAGTACTTC
NA	11	TRBV11-3	NA	TRBJ1-1	CASSLASEAFF	TGTGCCAGCAGCTTAGCGAGTGAAGCTTTCTTT
NA	13	TRBV11-2	NA	TRBJ1-1	CASSLGGNTEAFF	TGTGCCAGCAGCTTAGGCGGAAACACTGAAGCTTTCTTT
NA	14	TRBV18	NA	TRBJ1-1	CASSPSGGDTEAFF	TGTGCCAGCTCACCGTCCGGGGGAGACACTGAAGCTTTCTTT
NA	18	TRBV5-4	TRBD2	TRBJ2-3	CASSLAGGPFGSTDTQYF	TGTGCCAGCTCGCTAGCGGGGGGCCCATTTGGTAGCACAGATACGCAGTATTTT
NA	15	TRBV5-1	NA	TRBJ2-3	CASSLGGKLGGTQYF	TGCGCCAGCAGCTTGGGTGGAAAACTCGGGGGAACGCAGTATTTT
NA	14	TRBV4-1	TRBD1	TRBJ1-5	CASSHGQGGEPQHF	TGCGCCAGCAGCCACGGACAGGGAGGCGAGCCCCAGCATTTT
NA	13	TRBV27	NA	TRBJ1-2	CASSFQYNYGYTF	TGTGCCAGCAGTTTTCAGTATAACTATGGCTACACCTTC
NA	15	TRBV27	NA	TRBJ2-7	CASSLDLTPWSEQYF	TGTGCCAGCAGTTTAGATCTGACTCCCTGGTCCGAGCAGTACTTC
NA	17	TRBV12-5	NA	TRBJ2-5	CASGLGRLAGFEETQYF	TGTGCTAGTGGTTTGGGGCGACTCGCGGGGTTTGAAGAGACCCAGTACTTC
NA	15	TRBV7-9	TRBD2	TRBJ2-5	CASSQILAGKETQYF	TGTGCCAGCAGCCAGATCCTAGCGGGGAAAGAGACCCAGTACTTC
NA	15	TRBV18	NA	TRBJ1-1	CASSPWPRGGTEAFF	TGTGCCAGCTCACCATGGCCCAGGGGTGGCACTGAAGCTTTCTTT
NA	16	TRBV11-3	TRBD1	TRBJ2-2	CASSLEVTGETGELFF	TGTGCCAGCAGCTTAGAAGTTACAGGGGAGACCGGGGAGCTGTTTTTT
once	15	TRBV6-5	TRBD1	TRBJ1-6	CASSFRDRGGSPLHF	TGTGCCAGCAGTTTCCGGGACAGGGGGGGGTCACCCCTCCACTTT
NA	18	TRBV6-4	TRBD2	TRBJ2-3	CASSDPGTSGGPSDTQYF	TGTGCCAGCAGTGACCCAGGGACTAGCGGGGGACCCTCAGATACGCAGTATTTT
NA	15	TRBV5-1	NA	TRBJ2-7	CASALSGSYLYEQYF	TGCGCCAGCGCCCTATCCGGGAGTTACCTCTACGAGCAGTACTTC
NA	14	TRBV19	NA	TRBJ2-7	CATATPGHVYEQYF	TGTGCCACCGCTACTCCGGGACACGTCTACGAGCAGTACTTC